This T cell receptor (beta chain) was identified in a study of Ad26.COV2.S vaccination and SARS-CoV-2 variants. Whole-study context: The study gave Ad26.COV2.S intramuscularly, once or twice 56 days apart.

Treatment in this sample: around 19 received Ad26.COV2.S at low or high dose, single or two shots; about 5 received placebo; per-sample allocation not given. Day 63 following the first vaccine or placebo injection was when the samples were taken. An 18-55-year-old adult in Boston served as donor. Measured with immunoSEQ multiplex PCR; TCRdb has only the in-frame clones, and not every one. The sample carries about half a million clones, 80% to 90% recorded once. In regard to this clone: As yet, its antigen is unknown.

Broader study findings: In vaccinated individuals, spike-specific CD8+ and CD4+ T cell responses reportedly displayed substantial breadth.

Germline loops: CDR1 MGHRA, CDR2 YSYEKL. The J segment lost 4 bases and the V segment lost 1 base, leaving 5 bases of the junction unmatched. The CDR3 totals 15 residues. The chain is built from TRBV4-1 and TRBJ2-7, with 9 bases that match TRBD1. Specimen: peripheral blood, collected in a trial of Ad26.COV2.S vaccine versus placebo. The sequence was collected from a person between 18 and 60 years old who received the Ad26.COV2.S COVID-19 vaccine or a placebo. The CDR3 DNA follows: TGCGCCAGCAGCCAAGGCCGGGACAGGGAATACGAGCAGTACTTC. This encodes CASSQGRDREYEQYF.